This T cell receptor beta chain came from a study of T-cell reconstitution after alpha-beta-depleted transplantation in children. The V gene end was trimmed by 6 bases and the J gene end by 4 bases; junction bases not matched to a gene: 7. In germline, CDR1 is DFQATT, CDR2 SNEGSKA (reference sequence). The CDR3 is 13 residues long. Unique molecular identifiers were used to barcode this TCRbeta library. Using its own MiXCR run on the PCR reads, TCRdb lists one record per CDR3 protein. There are about 270,000 distinct CDR3 sequences in the sample; almost 10% occur only once, and 10% lies in the top ten.

The starting material was PBMCs from the stem cell graft donor, obtained from the stem cell graft. This TCR was recovered from a human donor who donated a stem cell graft to a child with SCID. The J gene is TRBJ2-7, the V gene TRBV20-1; the match to TRBD1 covers 9 bases. The CDR3 DNA reads TGCAGTGCCGAACACAGGGGGCAATACGAGCAGTACTTC. Encoded protein: CSAEHRGQYEQYF.